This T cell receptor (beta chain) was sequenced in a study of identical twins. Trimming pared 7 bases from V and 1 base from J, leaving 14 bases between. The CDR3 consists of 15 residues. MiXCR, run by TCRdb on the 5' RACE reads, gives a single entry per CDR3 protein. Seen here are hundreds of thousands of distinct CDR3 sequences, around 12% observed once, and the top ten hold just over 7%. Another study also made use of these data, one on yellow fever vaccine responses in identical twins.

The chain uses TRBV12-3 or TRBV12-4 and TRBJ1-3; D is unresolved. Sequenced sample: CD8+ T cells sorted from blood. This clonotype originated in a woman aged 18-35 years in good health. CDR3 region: CASTLGTPSGNTIYF. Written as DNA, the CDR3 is TGTGCCAGCACCCTAGGAACACCTTCTGGAAACACCATATATTTT.